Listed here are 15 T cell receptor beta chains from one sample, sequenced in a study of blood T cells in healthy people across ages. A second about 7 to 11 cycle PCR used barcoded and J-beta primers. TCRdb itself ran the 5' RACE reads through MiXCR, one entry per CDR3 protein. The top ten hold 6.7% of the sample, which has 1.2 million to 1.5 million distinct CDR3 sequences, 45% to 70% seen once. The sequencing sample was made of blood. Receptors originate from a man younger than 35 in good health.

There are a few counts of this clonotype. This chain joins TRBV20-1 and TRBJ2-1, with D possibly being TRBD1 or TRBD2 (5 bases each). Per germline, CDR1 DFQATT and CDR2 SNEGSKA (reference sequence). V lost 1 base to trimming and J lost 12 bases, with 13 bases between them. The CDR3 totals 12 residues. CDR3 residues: CSARAEGYRQFF. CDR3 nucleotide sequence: TGCAGTGCTAGAGCCGAGGGGTATCGGCAGTTCTTC.

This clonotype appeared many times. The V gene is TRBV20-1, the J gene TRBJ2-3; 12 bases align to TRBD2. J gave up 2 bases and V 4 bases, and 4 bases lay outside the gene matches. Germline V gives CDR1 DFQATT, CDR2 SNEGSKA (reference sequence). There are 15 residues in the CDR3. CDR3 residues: CSAITSGGLTDTQYF. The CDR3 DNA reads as TGCAGTGCTATCACTAGCGGGGGGCTCACAGATACGCAGTATTTT.

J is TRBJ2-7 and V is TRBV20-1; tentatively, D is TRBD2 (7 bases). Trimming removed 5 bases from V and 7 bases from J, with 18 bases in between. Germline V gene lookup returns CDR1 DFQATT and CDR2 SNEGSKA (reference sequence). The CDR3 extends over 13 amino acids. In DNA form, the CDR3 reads TGCAGTGCTTGGGGGGGGCTAGCAGGGGAGCAGTACTTC. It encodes CSAWGGLAGEQYF.

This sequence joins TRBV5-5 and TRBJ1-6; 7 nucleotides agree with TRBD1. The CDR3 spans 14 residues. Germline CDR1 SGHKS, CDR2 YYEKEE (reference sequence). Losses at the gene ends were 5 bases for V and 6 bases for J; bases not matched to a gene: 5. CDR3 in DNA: TGTGCCAGCAGAACGACAGGGTCTAATTCACCCCTCCACTTT. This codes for CASRTTGSNSPLHF.

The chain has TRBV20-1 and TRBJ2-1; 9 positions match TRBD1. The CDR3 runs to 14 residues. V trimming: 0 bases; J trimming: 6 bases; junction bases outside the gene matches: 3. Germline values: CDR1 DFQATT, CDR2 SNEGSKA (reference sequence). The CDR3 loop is CSARDPTGGNEQFF. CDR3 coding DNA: TGCAGTGCTAGAGACCCGACAGGGGGCAATGAGCAGTTCTTC.

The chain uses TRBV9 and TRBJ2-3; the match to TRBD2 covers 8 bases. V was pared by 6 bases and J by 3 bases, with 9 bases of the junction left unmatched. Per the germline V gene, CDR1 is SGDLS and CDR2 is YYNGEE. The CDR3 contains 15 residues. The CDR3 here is CASTRRGTRTDTQYF. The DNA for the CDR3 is TGTGCCAGCACCCGTAGGGGGACTAGAACAGATACGCAGTATTTT.

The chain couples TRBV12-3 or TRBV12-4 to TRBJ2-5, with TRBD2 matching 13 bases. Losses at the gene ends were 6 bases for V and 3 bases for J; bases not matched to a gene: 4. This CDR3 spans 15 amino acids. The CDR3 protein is CASRRLAGGKETQYF. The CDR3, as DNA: TGTGCCAGCAGACGACTAGCGGGGGGCAAAGAGACCCAGTACTTC.

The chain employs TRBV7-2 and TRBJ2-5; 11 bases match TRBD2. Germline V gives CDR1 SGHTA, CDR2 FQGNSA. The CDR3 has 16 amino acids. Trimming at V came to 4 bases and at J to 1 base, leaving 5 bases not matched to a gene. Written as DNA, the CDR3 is TGTGCCAGCAGCTCCTGGACTAGCGGGTCCCAAGAGACCCAGTACTTC. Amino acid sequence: CASSSWTSGSQETQYF.

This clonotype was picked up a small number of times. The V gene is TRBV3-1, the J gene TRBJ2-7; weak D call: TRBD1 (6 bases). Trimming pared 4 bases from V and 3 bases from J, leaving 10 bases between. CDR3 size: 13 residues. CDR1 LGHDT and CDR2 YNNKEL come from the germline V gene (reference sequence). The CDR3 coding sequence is TGTGCCAGCAGCCGTAGGGGGAACTACGAGCAGTACTTC. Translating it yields CASSRRGNYEQYF.

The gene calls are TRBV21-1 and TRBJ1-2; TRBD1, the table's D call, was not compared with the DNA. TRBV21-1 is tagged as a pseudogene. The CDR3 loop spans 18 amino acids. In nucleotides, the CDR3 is TGTGCCAGCAGCCATAGTCGGACAGGGATAGCTGCTAACTATGGCTACACCTTC. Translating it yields CASSHSRTGIAANYGYTF.

The CDR3 region is CAIWDEGSYEQYF. The DNA for the CDR3 is TGTGCCATTTGGGATGAGGGTTCCTACGAGCAGTACTTC. The V gene is TRBV10-3, the J gene TRBJ2-7; perhaps TRBD2 as D (5 bases). Germline loops: CDR1 ENHRY, CDR2 SYGVKD. Trimming took off 9 bases at V and 1 base at J, with 13 bases between the two ends. The CDR3 length is 13 residues.

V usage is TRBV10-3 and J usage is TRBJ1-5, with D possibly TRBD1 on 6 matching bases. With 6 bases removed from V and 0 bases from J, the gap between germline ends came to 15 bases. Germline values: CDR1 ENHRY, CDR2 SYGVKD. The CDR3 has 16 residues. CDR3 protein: CAISPGQKYSNQPQHF. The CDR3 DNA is TGTGCCATCAGCCCCGGACAGAAATATAGCAATCAGCCCCAGCATTTT.

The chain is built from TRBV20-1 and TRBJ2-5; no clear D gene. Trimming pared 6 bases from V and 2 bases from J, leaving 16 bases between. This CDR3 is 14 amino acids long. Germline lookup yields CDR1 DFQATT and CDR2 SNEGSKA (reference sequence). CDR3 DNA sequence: TGCAGTGCAAGCCATCAGGTACAGCAAGAGACCCAGTACTTC. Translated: CSASHQVQQETQYF.

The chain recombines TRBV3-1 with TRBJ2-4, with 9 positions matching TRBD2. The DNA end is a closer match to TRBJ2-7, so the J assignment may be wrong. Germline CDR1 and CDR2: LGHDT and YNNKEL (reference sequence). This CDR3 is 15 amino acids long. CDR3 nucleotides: TGTGCCAGCAGCCATTGGTCTAGCGGGACGTACGAGCAGTACTTC. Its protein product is CASSHWSSGTYEQYF.

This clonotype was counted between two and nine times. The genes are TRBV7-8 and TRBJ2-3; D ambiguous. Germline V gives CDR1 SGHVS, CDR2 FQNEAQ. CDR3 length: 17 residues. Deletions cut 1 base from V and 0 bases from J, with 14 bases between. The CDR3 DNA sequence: TGTGCCAGCAGCTTAGAGAGTCATTGGCGGAGCACAGATACGCAGTATTTT. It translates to CASSLESHWRSTDTQYF.